The clone carrying this T cell receptor (beta chain) was detected only a few times. The source of the sample is a study of blood T cell repertoires in COVID-19. The protocol was immunoSEQ multiplex PCR, while the TCRdb copy is restricted to in-frame clones and leaves out a portion. The sample comprises under 95,000 clones, 86% of which are singletons, and around a sixth rests with the top ten. The receptor comes from a man older than 75 in a cohort sampled during active COVID-19. Sequenced input: peripheral blood.

In DNA form, the CDR3 reads TGTGCCAGCAGCTTGGATGGGGGCGGGAGAAACACTGAAGCTTTCTTT. Its protein is CASSLDGGGRNTEAFF. This sequence joins TRBV5-8 and TRBJ1-1; TRBD1 is a possible D gene (6 bases). Germline loops: CDR1 SGHTS, CDR2 YDEGEE. The V gene lost 0 bases and the J gene lost 2 bases, with 14 bases spanning the gap. CDR3 length: 16 amino acids.